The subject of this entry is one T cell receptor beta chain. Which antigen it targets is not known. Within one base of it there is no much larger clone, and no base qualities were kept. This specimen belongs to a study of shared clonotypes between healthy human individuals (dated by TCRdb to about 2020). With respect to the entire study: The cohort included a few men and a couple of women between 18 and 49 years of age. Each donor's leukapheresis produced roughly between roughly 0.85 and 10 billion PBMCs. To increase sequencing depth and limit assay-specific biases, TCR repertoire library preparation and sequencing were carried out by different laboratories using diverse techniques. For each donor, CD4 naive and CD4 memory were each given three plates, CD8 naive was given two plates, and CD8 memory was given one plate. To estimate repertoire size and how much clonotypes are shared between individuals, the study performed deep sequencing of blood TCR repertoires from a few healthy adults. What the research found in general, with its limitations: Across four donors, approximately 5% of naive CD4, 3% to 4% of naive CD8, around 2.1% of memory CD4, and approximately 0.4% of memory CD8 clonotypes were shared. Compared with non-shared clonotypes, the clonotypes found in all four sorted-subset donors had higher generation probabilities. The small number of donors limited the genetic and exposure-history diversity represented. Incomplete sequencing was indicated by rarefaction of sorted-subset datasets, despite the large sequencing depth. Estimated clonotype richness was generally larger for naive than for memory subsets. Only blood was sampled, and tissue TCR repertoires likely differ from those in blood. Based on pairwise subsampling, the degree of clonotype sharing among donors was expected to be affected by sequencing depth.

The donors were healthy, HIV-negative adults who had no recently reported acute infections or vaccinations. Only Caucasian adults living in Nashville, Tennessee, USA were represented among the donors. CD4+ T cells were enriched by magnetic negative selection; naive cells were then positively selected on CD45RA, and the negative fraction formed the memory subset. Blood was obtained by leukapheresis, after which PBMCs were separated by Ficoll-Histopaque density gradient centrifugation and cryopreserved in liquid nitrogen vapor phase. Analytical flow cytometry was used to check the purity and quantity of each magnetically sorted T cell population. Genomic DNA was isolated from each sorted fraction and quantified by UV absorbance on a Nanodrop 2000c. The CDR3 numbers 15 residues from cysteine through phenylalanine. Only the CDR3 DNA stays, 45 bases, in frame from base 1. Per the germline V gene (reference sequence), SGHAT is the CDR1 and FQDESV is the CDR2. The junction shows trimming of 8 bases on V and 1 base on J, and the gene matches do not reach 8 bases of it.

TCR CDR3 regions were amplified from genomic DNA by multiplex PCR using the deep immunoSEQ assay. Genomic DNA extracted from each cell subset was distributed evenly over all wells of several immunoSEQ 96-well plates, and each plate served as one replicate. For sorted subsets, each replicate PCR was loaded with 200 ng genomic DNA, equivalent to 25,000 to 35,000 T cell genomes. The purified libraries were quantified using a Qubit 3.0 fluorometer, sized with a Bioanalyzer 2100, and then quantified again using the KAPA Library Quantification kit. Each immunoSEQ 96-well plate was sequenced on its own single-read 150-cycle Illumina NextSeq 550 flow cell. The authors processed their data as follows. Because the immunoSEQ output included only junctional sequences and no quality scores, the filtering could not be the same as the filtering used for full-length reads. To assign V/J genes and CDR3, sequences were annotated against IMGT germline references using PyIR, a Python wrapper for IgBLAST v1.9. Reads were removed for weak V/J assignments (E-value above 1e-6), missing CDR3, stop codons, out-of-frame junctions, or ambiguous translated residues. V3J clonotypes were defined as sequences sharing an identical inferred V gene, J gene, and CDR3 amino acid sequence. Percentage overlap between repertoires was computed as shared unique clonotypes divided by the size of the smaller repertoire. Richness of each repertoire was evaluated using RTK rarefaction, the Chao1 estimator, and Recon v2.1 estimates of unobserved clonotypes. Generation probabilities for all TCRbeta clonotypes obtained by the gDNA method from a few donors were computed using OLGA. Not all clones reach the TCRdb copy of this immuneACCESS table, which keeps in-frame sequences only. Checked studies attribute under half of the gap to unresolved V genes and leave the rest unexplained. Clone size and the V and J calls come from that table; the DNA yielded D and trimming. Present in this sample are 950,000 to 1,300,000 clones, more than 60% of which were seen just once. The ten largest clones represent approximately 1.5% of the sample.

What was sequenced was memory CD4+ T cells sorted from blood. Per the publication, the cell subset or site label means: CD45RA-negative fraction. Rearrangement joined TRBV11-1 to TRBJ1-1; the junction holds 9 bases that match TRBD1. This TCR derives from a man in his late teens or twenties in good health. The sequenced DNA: TGTGCCAGCCGATCTTGGACAGGGGAGAACACTGAAGCTTTCTTT. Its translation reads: CASRSWTGENTEAFF.